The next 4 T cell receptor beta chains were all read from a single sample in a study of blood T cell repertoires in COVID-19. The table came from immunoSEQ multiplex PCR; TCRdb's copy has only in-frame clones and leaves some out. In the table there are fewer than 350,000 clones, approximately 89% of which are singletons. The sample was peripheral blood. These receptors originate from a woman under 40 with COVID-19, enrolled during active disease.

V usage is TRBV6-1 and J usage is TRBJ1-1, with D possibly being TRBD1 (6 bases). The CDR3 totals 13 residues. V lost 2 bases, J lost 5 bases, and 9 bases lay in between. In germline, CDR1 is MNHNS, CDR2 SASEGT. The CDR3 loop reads CASSETRGTEAFF. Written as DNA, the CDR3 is TGTGCCAGCAGTGAAACGAGGGGGACTGAAGCTTTCTTT.

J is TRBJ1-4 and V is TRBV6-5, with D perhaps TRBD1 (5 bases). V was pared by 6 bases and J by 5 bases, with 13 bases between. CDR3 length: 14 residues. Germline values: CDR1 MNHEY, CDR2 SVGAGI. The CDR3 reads CASREYTGNEKLFF. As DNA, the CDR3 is TGTGCCAGCAGGGAGTACACAGGAAATGAAAAACTGTTTTTT.

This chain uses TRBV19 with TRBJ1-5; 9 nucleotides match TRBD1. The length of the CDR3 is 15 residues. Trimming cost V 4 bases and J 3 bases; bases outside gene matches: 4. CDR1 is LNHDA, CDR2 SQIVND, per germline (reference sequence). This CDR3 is CASSKGTGHNQPQHF. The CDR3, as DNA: TGTGCCAGTAGTAAGGGGACAGGGCACAATCAGCCCCAGCATTTT.

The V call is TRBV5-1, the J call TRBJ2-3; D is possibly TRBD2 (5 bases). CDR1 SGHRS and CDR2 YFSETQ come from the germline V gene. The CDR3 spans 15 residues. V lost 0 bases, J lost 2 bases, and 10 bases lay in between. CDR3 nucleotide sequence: TGCGCCAGCAGCTTGGGAGGGAGCTTCACAGATACGCAGTATTTT. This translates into CASSLGGSFTDTQYF.